Presented here are 11 T cell receptor beta chains from one specimen sequenced in a study of shared clonotypes between healthy human individuals. The assay was immunoSEQ multiplex PCR, and TCRdb's table has in-frame clones only and misses some. Here the sample spans roughly 2,500,000 clones, 93% being singletons. What was sequenced was naive CD4+ T cells from PBMCs. Subset: CD45RA+ positively selected. The receptors were sampled from a young man in good health. Some clones in this sample may be carry-over from other donors' samples.

The rearrangement joins TRBV18 to TRBJ2-3; D ambiguous. Germline V lookup: CDR1 KGHSH, CDR2 LQKENI. The CDR3 covers 16 residues. Trimming pared 3 bases from V and 0 bases from J, leaving 13 bases between. DNA of the CDR3: TGTGCCAGCTCACCGTCGGGCGGATCGAGCACAGATACGCAGTATTTT. Translated: CASSPSGGSSTDTQYF. Supplemented by reference TRBV18 and TRBJ2-3, the full variable domain reads NAGVMQNPRHLVRRRGQEARLRCSPMKGHSHVYWYRQLPEEGLKFMVYLQKENIIDESGMPKERFSAEFPKEGPSILRIQQVVRGDSAAYFCASSPSGGSSTDTQYFGPGTRLTVL.

The chain uses TRBV19 and TRBJ1-3; unclear D gene. This CDR3 has 14 residues. The germline V gene has CDR1 LNHDA and CDR2 SQIVND (reference sequence). With 3 bases removed from V and 0 bases from J, the gap between germline ends came to 6 bases. CDR3 nucleotide sequence: TGTGCCAGTAGTATGACGGGCTCTGGAAACACCATATATTTT. This gives the protein CASSMTGSGNTIYF. Together with reference TRBV19 and TRBJ1-3, the CDR3 gives the full variable domain: DGGITQSPKYLFRKEGQNVTLSCEQNLNHDAMYWYRQDPGQGLRLIYYSQIVNDFQKGDIAEGYSVSREKKESFPLTVTSAQKNPTAFYLCASSMTGSGNTIYFGEGSWLTVV.

The genes are TRBV29-1 and TRBJ1-4, with a possible D match to TRBD1 (5 bases). CDR1 SQVTM and CDR2 ANQGSEA come from the germline V gene. Between the trimmed V and J ends, which lost 8 bases and 4 bases, there was a span of 8 bases. This CDR3 is built from 11 residues. The CDR3 region is CSMRGNEKLFF. CDR3 nucleotide sequence: TGCAGCATGAGGGGTAATGAAAAACTGTTTTTT.

This chain links TRBV18 with TRBJ2-2; 9 positions match TRBD1. The J segment lost 5 bases and the V segment lost 4 bases, leaving 8 bases of the junction unmatched. This CDR3 has 16 amino acids. CDR1 is KGHSH, CDR2 LQKENI, per germline. CDR3: CASSQPGQGGTGELFF. The CDR3 DNA is TGTGCCAGCTCACAACCGGGACAGGGAGGAACCGGGGAGCTGTTTTTT.

V gene TRBV25-1 combines with J gene TRBJ1-1; D remains ambiguous. Trimming stripped 3 bases from V and 2 bases from J, with 13 bases between. CDR3 length equals 15 residues. In germline, CDR1 is MGHDK, CDR2 SYGVNS. The CDR3 DNA reads TGTGCCAGCAGTGACCCCGGGGTAGGTAACACTGAAGCTTTCTTT. This sequence encodes CASSDPGVGNTEAFF.

The V gene is TRBV7-9, the J gene TRBJ1-4; D uncertain. The CDR3 covers 13 residues. The germline V gene has CDR1 SEHNR and CDR2 FQNEAQ (reference sequence). The ends were cut back, 5 bases at V and 10 bases at J, with 14 bases in the middle. CDR3 DNA: TGTGCCAGCAGCCTAACGCGGGATGCAAAACTGTTTTTT. Residues: CASSLTRDAKLFF. The full variable domain, with the rest looked up from reference TRBV7-9 and TRBJ1-4, is DTGVSQNPRHKITKRGQNVTFRCDPISEHNRLYWYRQTLGQGPEFLTYFQNEAQLEKSRLLSDRFSAERPKGSFSTLEIQRTEQGDSAMYLCASSLTRDAKLFFGSGTQLSVL.

The chain is built from TRBV19 and TRBJ2-2; 7 bases are a match to TRBD2. This CDR3 has 15 amino acids. J gave up 0 bases and V 7 bases, and 5 bases lay outside the gene matches. The germline gives CDR1 LNHDA, CDR2 SQIVND (reference sequence). The CDR3 DNA is TGTGCCAGTACCGTAAGCGGGGCGAACACCGGGGAGCTGTTTTTT. Protein sequence: CASTVSGANTGELFF.

The chain combines TRBV7-8 with TRBJ1-1; 7 bases match TRBD1. V lost 5 bases to trimming and J lost 3 bases; unmatched junction nucleotides: 3. In germline, CDR1 is SGHVS, CDR2 FQNEAQ. CDR3 length: 13 residues. The CDR3 nucleotides read TGTGCCAGCAGCCGGGACAGAGACACTGAAGCTTTCTTT. It specifies CASSRDRDTEAFF. The full variable domain, completed using reference TRBV7-8 and TRBJ1-1, is GAGVSQSPRYKVAKRGQDVALRCDPISGHVSLFWYQQALGQGPEFLTYFQNEAQLDKSGLPSDRFFAERPEGSVSTLKIQRTQQEDSAVYLCASSRDRDTEAFFGQGTRLTVV.

The V gene is TRBV7-8, the J gene TRBJ2-7, with TRBD1 matching over 10 bases. The CDR3 sequence is 15 residues long. From germline, CDR1 is SGHVS and CDR2 FQNEAQ. Unmatched junction bases numbered 5, after V lost 4 bases and J lost 2 bases. The CDR3 region is CASSSPTGGAYEQYF. DNA of the CDR3: TGTGCCAGCAGCTCCCCGACAGGGGGCGCCTACGAGCAGTACTTC.

The chain employs TRBV18 and TRBJ2-5, with TRBD2 matching over 9 bases. V lost 8 bases, J lost 2 bases, and 9 bases stayed unmatched. Per germline, CDR1 KGHSH and CDR2 LQKENI. The CDR3 contains 15 residues. CDR3: CASLIGTSTQETQYF. CDR3 sequence (DNA): TGTGCCAGCCTAATCGGGACTAGCACGCAAGAGACCCAGTACTTC.

The V call is TRBV5-4, the J call TRBJ2-4, with a tentative D call TRBD1 (6 bases). In germline, CDR1 is SGHNT, CDR2 YYREEE (reference sequence). Trimming cost V 0 bases and J 10 bases, with 11 bases left between them. This CDR3 spans 13 amino acids. The CDR3 here is CASSLDTGPIQYF. The CDR3 DNA is TGTGCCAGCAGCTTGGATACAGGGCCTATTCAGTACTTC.